Listed here are 30 T cell receptor beta chains from one sample, sequenced in a study of control samples from healthy donors and cancer patients. Produced via immunoSEQ multiplex PCR; TCRdb's table is partial and in-frame only. Among roughly 88,000 clones listed, just under 85% were seen once. Sequenced input: blood. The receptors were gathered from a man aged 25 to 45 in good health.

This chain links TRBV5-4 with TRBJ1-2; D not resolved. Trimming cost V 5 bases and J 5 bases, with 13 bases left between them. Germline V gene sequence: CDR1 SGHNT, CDR2 YYREEE (reference sequence). This CDR3 is built from 13 residues. In DNA, the CDR3 is TGTGCCAGCAGGCCTGCGTCAGATTATGGCTACACCTTC. It is translated as CASRPASDYGYTF.

The gene calls are TRBV2 and TRBJ1-1; tentatively, D is TRBD1 (6 bases). V lost 8 bases and J lost 1, with 17 bases in between. The CDR3 covers 15 residues. Per germline, CDR1 SNHLY and CDR2 FYNNEI. The CDR3 sequence: CASGGAWGANTEAFF. CDR3 nucleotides: TGTGCCAGCGGGGGGGCGTGGGGAGCGAACACTGAAGCTTTCTTT.

The chain recombines TRBV18 with TRBJ2-1; 14 bases are a match to TRBD2. This CDR3 region has 16 residues. Germline CDR1 is KGHSH and CDR2 is LQKENI. V shed 4 bases and J 7 bases; nucleotides not matched to a gene: 6. The DNA for the CDR3 is TGTGCCAGCTCACAAACGGGACTAGCGGGGGATAATGAGCAGTTCTTC. Protein product: CASSQTGLAGDNEQFF.

The V call is TRBV30, the J call TRBJ2-6; 8 nucleotides line up with TRBD1. Looked up from germline, CDR1 is GTSNPN and CDR2 is SVGIG (reference sequence). The CDR3 length is 18 residues. V was clipped by 0 bases and J by 6 bases; unmatched bases: 13. For the CDR3, the DNA is TGTGCCTGGAGTGTACTATGGACAGGGCCACTGGAGGCCAACGTCCTGACTTTC. Its protein is CAWSVLWTGPLEANVLTF.

The V call is TRBV6-2 or TRBV6-3, the J call TRBJ2-3, with D maybe TRBD2 (6 bases). Trimming cost V 6 bases and J 6 bases, with 22 bases left between them. Germline CDR1 reads MNHEY; CDR2 reads SVGEGT. The CDR3 is 16 residues long. In nucleotides, the CDR3 is TGTGCCAGCAGCCCCCGGGACTTTCCGGGTTGGGATACGCAGTATTTT. Protein product: CASSPRDFPGWDTQYF.

The chain combines TRBV5-4 with TRBJ1-2; possible D gene TRBD1, 5 bases. This CDR3 contains 14 residues. CDR1 SGHNT and CDR2 YYREEE come from the germline V gene (reference sequence). Trimming took off 8 bases at V and 0 bases at J, with 14 bases between the two ends. The CDR3 bases are TGTGCCAGTACCAAGGGGTCTTCTAACTATGGCTACACCTTC. This sequence encodes CASTKGSSNYGYTF.

V usage is TRBV14 and J usage is TRBJ1-2; D is uncertain. There are 12 residues in the CDR3. Germline CDR1 reads SGHDN; CDR2 reads FVKESK. Trimming stripped 3 bases from V and 8 bases from J, with 10 bases between. CDR3 sequence reads: CASSQALGGYTF. The CDR3 coding sequence is TGTGCCAGCAGCCAGGCGCTTGGGGGCTACACCTTC.

This clone appeared once. The V call is TRBV15, the J call TRBJ1-5, with TRBD1 matching 11 bases. V was clipped by 4 bases and J by 4 bases; unmatched bases: 3. The CDR3 contains 15 residues. Germline V gene data show CDR1 as LNHNV and CDR2 as YYDKDF (reference sequence). In DNA, the CDR3 is TGTGCCACCAGCATCGGGACAGGGGGAAATCAGCCCCAGCATTTT. Translating gives CATSIGTGGNQPQHF.

This clone was observed a handful of times. The chain joins TRBV19 to TRBJ2-2; D unclear. CDR1 LNHDA and CDR2 SQIVND come from the germline V gene (reference sequence). The CDR3 sequence is 14 residues long. V dropped 1 base and J dropped 3 bases, with 6 bases sitting between them. The CDR3 DNA reads as TGTGCCAGTAGTATAGCATCCGACACCGGGGAGCTGTTTTTT. The encoded protein is CASSIASDTGELFF.

This chain uses TRBV4-2 with TRBJ2-7; 12 bases are shared with TRBD2. The length of the CDR3 is 16 residues. The J segment lost 6 bases and the V segment lost 3 bases, leaving 9 bases of the junction unmatched. CDR1 and CDR2 from the germline V gene are LGHNA and YNFKEQ. The DNA for the CDR3 is TGTGCCAGCAGCCAGCCTAGCGGGGGGGCTTCTCGCGAGCAGTACTTC. Residues: CASSQPSGGASREQYF.

The chain has TRBV19 and TRBJ1-5, with 8 nucleotides matching TRBD1. The CDR3 loop spans 17 amino acids. With V trimmed by 1 base and J by 4 bases, 9 bases remained unmatched. CDR1 and CDR2 (germline): LNHDA, SQIVND (reference sequence). The CDR3 sequence is CASSIVGRGLTNQPQHF. The CDR3 coding sequence is TGTGCCAGTAGTATAGTGGGCAGGGGGCTAACTAATCAGCCCCAGCATTTT.

This chain links TRBV10-2 with TRBJ1-1; 10 bases map to TRBD1. CDR3 length equals 14 residues. V gave up 6 bases and J gave up 7 bases; unmatched junction bases: 8. Germline CDR1 WSHSY, CDR2 SAAADI. This CDR3 is CASSEGTGANEAFF. The CDR3 nucleotides are TGCGCCAGCAGCGAGGGGACAGGGGCGAATGAAGCTTTCTTT.

The chain employs TRBV5-5 and TRBJ2-2; D is ambiguous. V gave up 0 bases and J gave up 7 bases, with 10 bases separating them. The CDR3 totals 14 residues. Germline-derived CDR1 and CDR2 are SGHKS and YYEKEE (reference sequence). CDR3 sequence reads: CASSLVAGIGELFF. CDR3 nucleotide sequence: TGTGCCAGCAGCTTGGTAGCAGGTATCGGGGAGCTGTTTTTT.

This CDR3 reads CASSVGHQSGYTF. CDR3 DNA sequence: TGTGCCAGCAGCGTTGGACACCAGAGTGGCTACACCTTC. V is TRBV6-4 and J is TRBJ1-2; possibly TRBD1 for D (5 bases). Trimming stripped 6 bases from V and 7 bases from J, with 15 bases between. CDR1 and CDR2 (germline): MRHNA, SNTAGT. The CDR3 runs to 13 residues.

The V and J genes are TRBV5-1 and TRBJ2-5; D possibly matches TRBD1 or TRBD2 (5 bases each). This CDR3 contains 15 residues. Germline CDR1 is SGHRS and CDR2 is YFSETQ. V was clipped by 0 bases and J by 1 base, with 10 bases between them. The CDR3 loop reads CASSLGPGTQETQYF. DNA of the CDR3: TGCGCCAGCAGCTTGGGCCCGGGGACCCAAGAGACCCAGTACTTC.

The V gene is TRBV25-1, the J gene TRBJ1-1; D is uncertain. V lost 2 bases and J lost 1, with 5 bases in between. This CDR3 comprises 13 residues. Germline V gives CDR1 MGHDK, CDR2 SYGVNS. CDR3 residues: CASSETWNTEAFF. Here the CDR3 DNA reads TGTGCCAGCAGTGAAACTTGGAACACTGAAGCTTTCTTT.

This chain joins TRBV6-6 and TRBJ2-7, with a possible D match to TRBD1 (5 bases). The CDR3 consists of 13 residues. Between the trimmed V and J ends, which lost 4 bases and 2 bases, there was a span of 9 bases. The germline CDR1 and CDR2 sequences are MNHNY and SVGAGI (reference sequence). CDR3 coding DNA: TGTGCCAGCAGTTCTCAGACAGCCTACGAGCAGTACTTC. This gives the protein CASSSQTAYEQYF.

CDR3 sequence (DNA): TGCGCCAGCAGCATGGCCACAGGGGGCGGAACTGAAGCTTTCTTT. Residues: CASSMATGGGTEAFF. The J gene is TRBJ1-1, the V gene TRBV5-1, with TRBD1 matching 9 bases. The length of the CDR3 is 15 residues. J lost 5 bases, V lost 4 bases, and 9 bases had no gene match. Germline lookup yields CDR1 SGHRS and CDR2 YFSETQ. The variable domain in full, with the rest retrieved from reference TRBV5-1 and TRBJ1-1, is KAGVTQTPRYLIKTRGQQVTLSCSPISGHRSVSWYQQTPGQGLQFLFEYFSETQRNKGNFPGRFSGRQFSNSRSEMNVSTLELGDSALYLCASSMATGGGTEAFFGQGTRLTVV.

The chain links TRBV6-5 to TRBJ2-3, with TRBD2 identical over 8 bases. Unmatched junction bases numbered 2, after V lost 6 bases and J lost 0 bases. The CDR3 is made up of 14 amino acids. Germline V gives CDR1 MNHEY, CDR2 SVGAGI. The CDR3 DNA sequence: TGTGCCAGCAGCAGCGGGGGAAGCACAGATACGCAGTATTTT. It translates to CASSSGGSTDTQYF.

The rearrangement joins TRBV5-1 to TRBJ2-1; D call uncertain. The CDR3 is 15 amino acids. Looked up from germline, CDR1 is SGHRS and CDR2 is YFSETQ. The V gene lost 0 bases and the J gene lost 0 bases, with 7 bases spanning the gap. Written as DNA, the CDR3 is TGCGCCAGCAGCTTGGTGCGGAGCTCCTACAATGAGCAGTTCTTC. Residues: CASSLVRSSYNEQFF.

The rearrangement uses TRBV5-1 and TRBJ2-7; 9 positions agree with TRBD1. The germline gives CDR1 SGHRS, CDR2 YFSETQ. CDR3 length: 17 residues. The V gene end was trimmed by 4 bases and the J gene end by 2 bases; junction bases not matched to a gene: 13. The CDR3 coding sequence is TGCGCCAGCAGCCAGCAAGTGACAGGGGGAAGGCCCTACGAGCAGTACTTC. Translated, it gives CASSQQVTGGRPYEQYF.

J is TRBJ1-1 and V is TRBV5-6, with no clear D. The germline V gene has CDR1 SGHDT and CDR2 YYEEEE. The CDR3 is 12 amino acids. V was clipped by 4 bases and J by 0 bases, with 4 bases between them. CDR3 loop: CASSLLNTEAFF. The DNA for the CDR3 is TGTGCCAGCAGCCTATTGAACACTGAAGCTTTCTTT.

The J gene is TRBJ2-5, the V gene TRBV18, with D uncertain. The ends were cut back, 5 bases at V and 3 bases at J, with 7 bases in the middle. The germline V gene encodes CDR1 KGHSH and CDR2 LQKENI. This CDR3 is 12 amino acids long. The CDR3 coding sequence is TGTGCCAGCTCAGCTGAGGAAGAGACCCAGTACTTC. Translated, it gives CASSAEEETQYF.

The chain joins TRBV19 to TRBJ1-3; 7 positions match TRBD1. This CDR3 is 16 amino acids long. Per germline, CDR1 LNHDA and CDR2 SQIVND (reference sequence). The V segment lost 5 bases and the J segment 0 bases; nucleotides outside the gene matches: 7. The CDR3 region is CASSPRGGSSGNTIYF. CDR3 DNA: TGTGCCAGTAGTCCCAGGGGGGGAAGCTCTGGAAACACCATATATTTT.

The chain joins TRBV11-2 to TRBJ1-1; D is unresolved. The germline V gene encodes CDR1 SGHAT and CDR2 FQNNGV. The CDR3 runs 16 residues. Trimming removed 1 base from V and 0 bases from J, with 12 bases in between. CDR3 loop: CASSLGISLMNTEAFF. The CDR3 coding sequence is TGTGCCAGCAGCTTAGGTATAAGCCTCATGAACACTGAAGCTTTCTTT.

Comment on this clone: The junction departs from germline at one end; a sequencing error may be responsible. CDR3 protein: CPSSHDRGSGELFF. The CDR3 DNA is TGCCCCAGCAGCCACGACAGGGGGTCCGGGGAGCTGTTTTTT. The chain carries TRBV4-1 and TRBJ2-2, with TRBD1 matching 9 bases. The length of the CDR3 is 14 residues. Looked up from germline, CDR1 is MGHRA and CDR2 is YSYEKL.

The chain couples TRBV19 to TRBJ1-5; 8 bases agree with TRBD1. There are 14 residues in the CDR3. The germline V gene has CDR1 LNHDA and CDR2 SQIVND (reference sequence). V shed 10 bases, J shed 0 bases, and the junction held 5 bases outside the gene matches. CDR3 in DNA: TGTGCCACCGTGGACAGGGCTAGCAATCAGCCCCAGCATTTT. Translating gives CATVDRASNQPQHF. The full variable domain, in which reference TRBV19 and TRBJ1-5 provide the parts outside the CDR3, is DGGITQSPKYLFRKEGQNVTLSCEQNLNHDAMYWYRQDPGQGLRLIYYSQIVNDFQKGDIAEGYSVSREKKESFPLTVTSAQKNPTAFYLCATVDRASNQPQHFGDGTRLSIL.

J is TRBJ2-3 and V is TRBV9, with 7 bases aligning to TRBD2. V gave up 3 bases and J gave up 6 bases; unmatched junction bases: 7. The CDR3 spans 14 residues. Germline CDR1 SGDLS, CDR2 YYNGEE. The CDR3 DNA is TGTGCCAGCAGCGCAGACGTGGGGGGGGATACGCAGTATTTT. Translated: CASSADVGGDTQYF.

This clone was recorded only once. The CDR3 DNA follows: TGTGCCAGCTCTTTTGACAGGGGCTCTGGAAACACCATATATTTT. It specifies CASSFDRGSGNTIYF. The chain uses TRBV18 and TRBJ1-3, with TRBD1 matching 8 bases. The CDR3 runs to 15 residues. The germline CDR1 and CDR2 sequences are KGHSH and LQKENI. V trimming: 6 bases; J trimming: 0 bases; junction bases outside the gene matches: 4. Combining the CDR3 with reference TRBV18 and TRBJ1-3 gives the whole variable domain NAGVMQNPRHLVRRRGQEARLRCSPMKGHSHVYWYRQLPEEGLKFMVYLQKENIIDESGMPKERFSAEFPKEGPSILRIQQVVRGDSAAYFCASSFDRGSGNTIYFGEGSWLTVV.

The chain uses TRBV30 and TRBJ2-5, with 12 bases that match TRBD1. With V trimmed by 5 bases and J by 4 bases, 8 bases remained unmatched. The CDR3 consists of 15 residues. Germline lookup yields CDR1 GTSNPN and CDR2 SVGIG (reference sequence). In nucleotides, the CDR3 is TGTGCCTGGTCCCGGGACAGGGGGCGCGGAGAGACCCAGTACTTC. Translation: CAWSRDRGRGETQYF.